This T cell receptor (beta chain) is drawn from a study of OX40 agonist ivuxolimab in advanced cancers. At the level of the study: Roughly two fifths of patients had received prior checkpoint inhibitor therapy. Partial responses, seen in three patients, involved one hepatocellular carcinoma and two cutaneous melanomas.

Method: immunoSEQ multiplex PCR; TCRdb's copy keeps in-frame clones and lacks some. The profile shows 100,000 or so clones, about nine tenths of them singletons. The source of this sequence is an adult with an advanced solid tumor such as melanoma, head and neck, liver or kidney cancer. The specimen was CD4+ or CD8+ T cells sorted from blood, collected in a trial of the OX40 agonist ivuxolimab.

The chain's CDR3 is CASSFGTGGGTYEQYF. Here the CDR3 DNA reads TGTGCCAGCAGTTTTGGGACAGGGGGGGGGACCTACGAGCAGTACTTC. V gene TRBV6-5 combines with J gene TRBJ2-7; 11 positions agree with TRBD1. From germline, CDR1 is MNHEY and CDR2 SVGAGI. V lost 4 bases, J lost 2 bases, and 7 bases stayed unmatched. The CDR3 consists of 16 residues.